These T cell receptor beta chains were read from a single sample in a study of identical twins. TCRdb passed the 5' RACE reads through MiXCR, listing each CDR3 protein once. Altogether fewer than 650,000 distinct CDR3 sequences are present, around 9.6% being singletons, with the ten largest covering approximately 3.2%. These data were also filed under a second study, of yellow fever vaccine responses in identical twins.

The sequenced sample consisted of PBMCs. The receptor set was obtained from a young woman in good health. Both conserved end residues are trimmed from each CDR3. D genes are given only for firm matches.

v_gene	j_gene	d_gene	CDR3aa
TRBV2	TRBJ2-6	TRBD2	ASSGLFKREANVLT
TRBV20-1	TRBJ2-7	.	SALQGNEQY
TRBV27	TRBJ2-5	.	ASTSAGAGETQY
TRBV10-3	TRBJ2-7	.	AISGGSYEQY
TRBV7-2	TRBJ2-1	TRBD2	ASSLVLAGNEQF
TRBV4-3	TRBJ2-2	.	ASSQGGGAGELF
TRBV6-4	TRBJ2-3	TRBD2	ASSDSLAGADTQY
TRBV29-1	TRBJ2-2	.	SVDETGNTGELF
TRBV7-9	TRBJ2-3	.	ASSFKRADTQY
TRBV6-2/TRBV6-3	TRBJ2-3	.	ASSYSSGSYTDTQY
TRBV12-3/TRBV12-4	TRBJ2-2	TRBD2	ASLQAGVDITGELF
TRBV6-1	TRBJ2-5	TRBD1	ASRARGGFKETQY